The 5 T cell receptor beta chains below come from one sample, sequenced in a study of T cells after yellow fever vaccination. MiXCR, run by TCRdb on the 5' RACE reads, gives a single entry per CDR3 protein. The table includes about 500,000 distinct CDR3 sequences, 17% detected once. Sequencing used PBMCs, obtained around 5 days after the first yellow fever vaccination. The source is a man aged 18 to 35 who received the YFV17D yellow fever vaccine.

V and J are TRBV2 and TRBJ2-6, with 7 bases aligning to TRBD1. This CDR3 is 16 amino acids long. With 8 bases clipped from V and 0 bases from J, the junction kept 7 bases outside the gene matches. The germline V gene encodes CDR1 SNHLY and CDR2 FYNNEI. In nucleotides, the CDR3 is TGTGCCAGCCGGGACAGAGAGACCTCTGGGGCCAACGTCCTGACTTTC. Translated: CASRDRETSGANVLTF.

The J gene is TRBJ1-5, the V gene TRBV20-1; 7 nucleotides agree with TRBD1. Unmatched junction bases numbered 7, after V lost 5 bases and J lost 6 bases. This CDR3 spans 13 amino acids. The germline V gene has CDR1 DFQATT and CDR2 SNEGSKA (reference sequence). The CDR3 sequence is CSAYRGWRQPQHF. The CDR3 nucleotides read TGCAGTGCTTACAGGGGATGGCGTCAGCCCCAGCATTTT.

This clonotype has a handful of counts. The chain links TRBV7-2 to TRBJ2-2; weak D call: TRBD2 (6 bases). Looked up from germline, CDR1 is SGHTA and CDR2 is FQGNSA. V was clipped by 1 base and J by 4 bases, with 10 bases between them. The CDR3 is 15 residues long. The CDR3 DNA is TGTGCCAGCAGCTTAGGGGTCGGGGGCACCGGGGAGCTGTTTTTT. Translated: CASSLGVGGTGELFF. The variable domain in full, with the rest retrieved from reference TRBV7-2 and TRBJ2-2, is GAGVSQSPSNKVTEKGKDVELRCDPISGHTALYWYRQSLGQGLEFLIYFQGNSAPDKSGLPSDRFSAERTGGSVSTLTIQRTQQEDSAVYLCASSLGVGGTGELFFGEGSRLTVL.

In its sample, this clonotype was seen once. This could be a read error, since a much larger clone is one nucleotide away. This rearrangement joins TRBV4-3 to TRBJ2-4, with 10 positions matching TRBD1. The CDR3 sequence is 15 residues long. The V gene's germline CDR1 is LGHNA and CDR2 YSLEER. CDR3 in amino acids: CASSHDRGLQNTQYF. CDR3 in DNA: TGCGCCAGCAGCCATGACAGGGGGCTTCAAAACACTCAGTACTTC.

This clonotype was detected ten times or more. This sequence joins TRBV5-1 and TRBJ2-1; D possibly matches TRBD1 or TRBD2 (6 bases each). V lost 3 bases and J lost 0, with 16 bases in between. The germline gives CDR1 SGHRS, CDR2 YFSETQ. The CDR3 totals 17 residues. The CDR3 is CASSSLLRGRSYNEQFF. In DNA form, the CDR3 reads TGCGCCAGCAGCTCCCTCCTTCGGGGGCGCTCCTACAATGAGCAGTTCTTC.